The 5 T cell receptor beta chains listed next were all sequenced from one sample in a study of blood T cell repertoires in COVID-19. Produced via immunoSEQ multiplex PCR; TCRdb's table is partial and in-frame only. The sample yields more than 90,000 clones, over 80% seen once. The specimen was peripheral blood. These receptors all come from a woman in her sixties or seventies with acute or convalescent COVID-19.

The CDR3: CASSLVRLAGGPVTQYF. Here the CDR3 DNA reads TGTGCCAGCAGCTTAGTGCGGCTAGCGGGGGGGCCGGTGACCCAGTACTTC. The chain combines TRBV7-2 with TRBJ2-5, with TRBD2 matching 12 bases. Germline assignment: CDR1 SGHTA and CDR2 FQGNSA. V shed 1 base, J shed 7 bases, and the junction held 10 bases outside the gene matches. CDR3 length: 17 amino acids.

The V call is TRBV18, the J call TRBJ2-1; tentative D call: TRBD1 (5 bases). Per germline, CDR1 KGHSH and CDR2 LQKENI. Trimming took off 3 bases at V and 2 bases at J, with 8 bases between the two ends. The CDR3 has 14 residues. The CDR3 DNA reads TGTGCCAGCTCACCGGACACCGCCTACAATGAGCAGTTCTTC. Translation gives CASSPDTAYNEQFF.

J is TRBJ2-2 and V is TRBV11-3, with no clear D. V gave up 0 bases and J gave up 4 bases, with 3 bases separating them. CDR3 size: 13 residues. The germline V gene has CDR1 SGHNT and CDR2 YENEEA. CDR3 loop: CASSLDSTGELFF. CDR3 nucleotide sequence: TGTGCCAGCAGCTTAGATAGCACCGGGGAGCTGTTTTTT.

V and J are TRBV18 and TRBJ2-3; the D is unclear. The CDR3 covers 14 residues. The germline gives CDR1 KGHSH, CDR2 LQKENI. Between the trimmed V and J ends, which lost 6 bases and 1 base, there was a span of 11 bases. In DNA, the CDR3 is TGTGCCAGCTCCCTCCTGCCGGGCACAGATACGCAGTATTTT. This encodes CASSLLPGTDTQYF.

The chain employs TRBV7-2 and TRBJ1-3; no definite D call. With 5 bases removed from V and 3 bases from J, the gap between germline ends came to 17 bases. This CDR3 has 16 amino acids. In germline, CDR1 is SGHTA, CDR2 FQGNSA. The CDR3 DNA reads TGTGCCAGCAGCCCATCCTTCGGGGAAGGTGGAAACACCATATATTTT. Its translation is CASSPSFGEGGNTIYF.